This T cell receptor (beta chain) was captured by sequencing in a study of cytomegalovirus exposure and HLA in healthy donors. 60 Vbeta and 13 Jbeta primers were used in PCR. Assay used: immunoSEQ multiplex PCR; TCRdb lists only in-frame clones, some missing. The top ten clones hold about 7.5% of a sample with under 130,000 clones, less than 85% of them seen once. Regarding this clone: Antigen specificity is unknown.

Findings and limits, study-wide: More clonal expansion characterized HLA-associated TCR beta chains than equally common others in a later analysis.

Germline-derived CDR1 and CDR2 are SEHNR and FQNEAQ (reference sequence). CDR3 length: 15 residues. Germline trimming cut 8 bases from V and 3 bases from J; bases unmatched to any gene: 11. The gene calls are TRBV7-9 and TRBJ1-2; 8 nucleotides agree with TRBD1. The sequenced material came from PBMCs. The clonotype was recovered from a man aged 40-50 years in good health and CMV-seropositive. The CDR3 here is CASLRQGIVDYGYTF. CDR3 nucleotide sequence: TGTGCCAGCCTTCGACAGGGGATTGTGGACTATGGCTACACCTTC.